The rows below give T cell receptor beta chains drawn from one sample of a study of blood T cells in healthy people across ages. TCRdb recomputed calls from the 5' RACE reads with MiXCR, one row per CDR3 protein. The table shows around 800,000 distinct CDR3 sequences, with about 42% occurring only once. Sequencing input: blood. The receptors originated from a man aged 80 or over in good health. Both conserved end residues are part of each CDR3. The order of the fields is D gene, J gene, V gene, clone size, CDR3 protein, CDR3 DNA. A D gene is named only where the DNA matches it firmly. Clone size is given for some rows only: seen once, a few or many times, or a class if the clone is expanded.

.	TRBJ2-5	TRBV29-1	.	CSVERGSEQYF	TGCAGCGTTGAGAGGGGAAGTGAGCAGTACTTC
TRBD1	TRBJ2-1	TRBV5-1	.	CASSLESQGALRISYNEQFF	TGCGCCAGCAGCTTGGAGAGTCAGGGGGCCCTCCGAATCTCCTACAATGAGCAGTTCTTC
TRBD1	TRBJ2-2	TRBV12-3/TRBV12-4	few	CASSTGVGELFF	TGTGCCAGCAGCACAGGGGTCGGGGAGCTGTTTTTT
.	TRBJ2-1	TRBV7-9	.	CASSPLSPLRSHNEQFF	TGTGCCAGCAGCCCCCTATCCCCACTGCGATCTCACAATGAGCAGTTCTTC
.	TRBJ2-3	TRBV2	.	CASSEEYSTQYF	TGTGCCAGCAGTGAGGAGTATTCTACGCAGTATTTT
.	TRBJ1-1	TRBV28	.	CASTREGVSAEAFF	TGTGCCAGCACCAGAGAGGGGGTTTCGGCTGAAGCTTTCTTT
.	TRBJ1-1	TRBV12-3/TRBV12-4	.	CASSFNGGAGNTEAFF	TGTGCCAGCAGTTTTAACGGAGGTGCAGGGAACACTGAAGCTTTCTTT
TRBD2	TRBJ2-1	TRBV7-9	.	CASSPVRLAESNEQFF	TGTGCCAGCAGCCCGGTGCGACTAGCGGAGTCCAATGAGCAGTTCTTC
.	TRBJ1-1	TRBV11-1	once	CASSFRALATEAFF	TGTGCCAGCAGCTTTAGGGCGTTGGCCACTGAAGCTTTCTTT
TRBD1	TRBJ2-7	TRBV24-1	.	CATSSGTGATYEQYF	TGTGCCACCAGTAGCGGGACAGGGGCCACCTACGAGCAGTACTTC
.	TRBJ2-4	TRBV6-6	.	CASSPPGGGQGNIQYF	TGTGCCAGCAGCCCCCCCGGAGGGGGCCAGGGAAACATTCAGTACTTC
TRBD1	TRBJ1-2	TRBV20-1	.	CSARVSGGAGYGYTF	TGCAGTGCTAGAGTCTCAGGGGGCGCGGGGTATGGCTACACCTTC
TRBD2	TRBJ2-1	TRBV20-1	.	CSASSGYSYNEQFF	TGCAGTGCTTCTAGCGGGTATTCCTACAATGAGCAGTTCTTC
.	TRBJ2-7	TRBV28	once	CASSFAGRVYEQYF	TGTGCCAGCAGTTTCGCAGGAAGGGTCTACGAGCAGTACTTC
TRBD2	TRBJ2-7	TRBV27	.	CASSLTRTSGNEQYF	TGTGCCAGCAGCCTCACCAGGACTAGTGGAAACGAGCAGTACTTC
TRBD2	TRBJ2-1	TRBV6-6	once	CASKASGSNEQFF	TGTGCCAGCAAGGCTAGCGGGAGCAATGAGCAGTTCTTC
.	TRBJ1-5	TRBV11-3	.	CASSFDINQPQHF	TGTGCCAGCAGCTTCGACATCAATCAGCCCCAGCATTTT
.	TRBJ1-1	TRBV12-3/TRBV12-4	.	CASSLRERTEAFF	TGTGCCAGCAGTTTGCGTGAGCGCACTGAAGCTTTCTTT
TRBD1	TRBJ2-6	TRBV25-1	.	CASSEGYRGSGANVLTF	TGTGCCAGCAGTGAAGGCTACAGGGGGTCTGGGGCCAACGTCCTGACTTTC
.	TRBJ1-5	TRBV24-1	.	CATSVQGTGQPQHF	TGTGCCACCAGTGTCCAGGGGACGGGGCAGCCCCAGCATTTT
TRBD1	TRBJ1-5	TRBV20-1	.	CSARMRGQGQPQHF	TGCAGTGCTAGAATGCGGGGACAGGGGCAGCCCCAGCATTTT
TRBD2	TRBJ2-5	TRBV20-1	.	CSAMRGNQETQYF	TGCAGTGCTATGCGGGGGAACCAAGAGACCCAGTACTTC
.	TRBJ2-1	TRBV28	.	CASSLLPGFNNEQFF	TGTGCCAGCAGTTTATTACCGGGATTCAACAATGAGCAGTTCTTC
TRBD1	TRBJ1-4	TRBV6-6	.	CASSYPGTVNEKLFF	TGTGCCAGCAGTTACCCGGGGACAGTTAATGAAAAACTGTTTTTT
.	TRBJ2-7	TRBV6-2/TRBV6-3	.	CASSYPETRMIDEQYF	TGTGCCAGCAGTTACCCAGAGACTAGGATGATCGACGAGCAGTACTTC
TRBD2	TRBJ2-7	TRBV4-1	.	CASSQGGLVYEQYF	TGCGCCAGCAGCCAAGGGGGACTAGTCTACGAGCAGTACTTC
TRBD1	TRBJ2-7	TRBV28	.	CAGRLSGGLDEQYF	TGTGCCGGCAGATTGTCAGGGGGTCTCGACGAGCAGTACTTC
.	TRBJ1-2	TRBV14	.	CASSRQGLSNYGYTF	TGTGCCAGCAGCCGGCAGGGGTTGTCCAACTATGGCTACACCTTC
.	TRBJ1-1	TRBV4-1	.	CASSHPTNGGTEAFF	TGCGCCAGCAGCCACCCGACCAACGGTGGCACTGAAGCTTTCTTT
TRBD1	TRBJ2-3	TRBV12-3/TRBV12-4	.	CASNRDRVEDTQYF	TGTGCCAGCAACCGGGACAGGGTTGAAGATACGCAGTATTTT
.	TRBJ1-1	TRBV20-1	.	CSASLKMGTLGTEAFF	TGCAGTGCTAGTCTCAAAATGGGGACCTTGGGAACTGAAGCTTTCTTT